This TCR beta chain derives from a study of cytomegalovirus exposure and HLA in healthy donors. Findings and caveats of the study: Cytomegalovirus-associated TCR beta chains were listed, numbering over 150.

Comment on this clone: Antigen: not known.

Clones were read by immunoSEQ multiplex PCR, and TCRdb kept only the in-frame ones, dropping some. The sample lists roughly 80,000 clones, roughly 95% seen once, with approximately 3.3% in the top ten. The CDR3 length is 14 residues. In germline, CDR1 is MDHEN, CDR2 SYDVKM. Unmatched junction bases numbered 10, after V lost 8 bases and J lost 7 bases. This TCR was sampled from a woman under 30 in good health and CMV-seropositive. The V call is TRBV28, the J call TRBJ1-5, with 8 bases fitting TRBD1. Sequenced material: PBMCs. The CDR3 loop reads CASFDRGRGQPQHF. The CDR3 DNA follows: TGTGCCAGCTTTGACAGGGGAAGAGGACAGCCCCAGCATTTT.